This TCR beta chain was documented in a study of OX40 agonist ivuxolimab in advanced cancers. The germline V gene encodes CDR1 SGDLS and CDR2 YYNGEE. The CDR3 totals 16 residues. Between the trimmed V and J ends, which lost 0 bases and 0 bases, there was a span of 10 bases. The protocol was immunoSEQ multiplex PCR, while the TCRdb copy is restricted to in-frame clones and leaves out a portion. The sample holds about 91,000 clones, 65% to 90% seen once. V usage is TRBV9 and J usage is TRBJ1-3; TRBD1 is a possible D gene (5 bases). This TCR was recovered from an adult with an advanced solid tumor such as melanoma, head and neck, liver or kidney cancer. Material: CD4+ or CD8+ T cells sorted from blood, obtained in a trial of the OX40 agonist ivuxolimab. Here the CDR3 DNA reads TGTGCCAGCAGCGTAGATGTGACAGTCTCTGGAAACACCATATATTTT. Protein product: CASSVDVTVSGNTIYF.